The 20 T cell receptor beta chains below come from one sample, sequenced in a study of T-cell memory formation after mild COVID-19. TCRdb recomputed calls from the 5' RACE reads with MiXCR, one row per CDR3 protein. This table has under 200,000 distinct CDR3 sequences, about a third appearing once. The specimen was PBMCs or a T cell subset sorted from them (not recorded which). Receptors were obtained from an adult woman who had mild COVID-19 (a few samples of this study predate the infection). Cell type and time point are not known.

The genes are TRBV29-1 and TRBJ2-3; perhaps D is TRBD1 or TRBD2 (5 bases each). The CDR3 runs to 14 residues. The V and J ends lost 7 bases and 2 bases respectively, with 16 bases between them. Germline V CDR1 and CDR2: SQVTM, ANQGSEA. The CDR3 DNA is TGCAGCGGTGCACAGGAGGAACACACAGATACGCAGTATTTT. Protein: CSGAQEEHTDTQYF.

The chain has TRBV4-3 and TRBJ1-3; 7 bases map to TRBD1. Germline CDR1 is LGHNA and CDR2 is YSLEER. This CDR3 is 15 amino acids long. The trim removed 5 bases at V and 0 bases at J, leaving 4 bases unmatched. In DNA, the CDR3 is TGCGCCAGCAGCTACGGACAGGCCTCTGGAAACACCATATATTTT. This gives the protein CASSYGQASGNTIYF.

The chain links TRBV7-3 to TRBJ1-2, with D unclear. Deletions cut 4 bases from V and 1 base from J, with 7 bases between. Looked up from germline, CDR1 is SGHTA and CDR2 is FQGTGA. There are 13 residues in the CDR3. The DNA for the CDR3 is TGTGCCAGCAGCTCTATTCATAACTATGGCTACACCTTC. The encoded protein is CASSSIHNYGYTF.

This clonotype has more than one count but fewer than ten. The V gene is TRBV5-1, the J gene TRBJ1-1; possibly TRBD1 for D (5 bases). The CDR3 runs to 15 residues. Germline loops: CDR1 SGHRS, CDR2 YFSETQ. V was pared by 0 bases and J by 2 bases, with 11 bases between. This CDR3 reads CASSLAGGSNTEAFF. The CDR3 DNA is TGCGCCAGCAGCTTGGCCGGGGGTAGCAACACTGAAGCTTTCTTT.

This clonotype was counted a few times. This sequence joins TRBV18 and TRBJ1-1, with 7 bases matching TRBD1. Germline CDR1 is KGHSH and CDR2 is LQKENI. The CDR3 is 14 amino acids. V was pared by 3 bases and J by 1 base, with 2 bases of the junction left unmatched. CDR3 amino acids: CASSPTGKNTEAFF. CDR3 coding DNA: TGTGCCAGCTCACCGACAGGGAAGAACACTGAAGCTTTCTTT.

This clonotype was detected a few times. The V and J genes are TRBV6-1 and TRBJ2-2; 10 nucleotides match TRBD2. Trimming took 2 bases from V and 8 from J; bases not matched to a gene: 5. The V gene's germline CDR1 is MNHNS and CDR2 SASEGT. The CDR3 length is 15 residues. The chain's CDR3 is CASSELAGVYGELFF. The CDR3 DNA reads as TGTGCCAGCAGTGAACTAGCGGGAGTATATGGGGAGCTGTTTTTT.

This clonotype was detected only a few times. V is TRBV15 and J is TRBJ1-5, with D possibly matching TRBD1 (6 bases). Trimming pared 5 bases from V and 0 bases from J, leaving 14 bases between. Per germline, CDR1 LNHNV and CDR2 YYDKDF (reference sequence). The CDR3 covers 16 residues. The CDR3 DNA is TGTGCCACCAGCGGACGGACAGTTTATAGCAATCAGCCCCAGCATTTT. Its protein is CATSGRTVYSNQPQHF.

The CDR3 here is CASSLATTQETQYF. The CDR3 bases are TGTGCCAGCAGCTTAGCGACAACCCAAGAGACCCAGTACTTC. The V call is TRBV11-2, the J call TRBJ2-5; no firm D call. CDR3 size: 14 residues. V shed 1 base and J shed 1 base, with 7 bases lying between them. Per germline, CDR1 SGHAT and CDR2 FQNNGV.

The chain uses TRBV5-1 and TRBJ1-1, with D unclear. Per germline, CDR1 SGHRS and CDR2 YFSETQ. CDR3 size: 16 residues. V lost 0 bases and J 5 bases, leaving 17 bases between the germline ends. CDR3 sequence: CASSLGVLRAGTEAFF. CDR3 sequence (DNA): TGCGCCAGCAGCTTGGGGGTTTTGAGGGCTGGGACTGAAGCTTTCTTT.

The rearrangement joins TRBV7-9 to TRBJ1-1, with TRBD1 matching over 10 bases. The CDR3 runs to 15 residues. CDR1 and CDR2 from the germline V gene are SEHNR and FQNEAQ (reference sequence). Trimming took 3 bases from V and 5 from J; bases not matched to a gene: 6. The CDR3 loop is CASSFFRDRGTEAFF. CDR3 sequence (DNA): TGTGCCAGCAGCTTCTTCCGGGACAGGGGAACTGAAGCTTTCTTT.

The V and J genes are TRBV7-2 and TRBJ2-1; 10 nucleotides match TRBD2. The V and J ends lost 8 bases and 12 bases, in that order; junction bases with no gene match: 7. The germline V gene encodes CDR1 SGHTA and CDR2 FQGNSA. This CDR3 is built from 12 residues. CDR3 coding DNA: TGTGCCAGCGGAGTAGCGGGGGGCCGGCAGTTCTTC. Translating it yields CASGVAGGRQFF.

In its sample, this clonotype was seen a few times. V usage is TRBV5-6 and J usage is TRBJ2-2; D unclear. Germline V CDR1 and CDR2: SGHDT, YYEEEE. The CDR3 sequence is 12 residues long. The V and J ends lost 2 bases and 4 bases respectively, with 3 bases between them. DNA of the CDR3: TGTGCCAGCAGCTTAATCACCGGGGAGCTGTTTTTT. Translating it yields CASSLITGELFF.

This chain joins TRBV3-1 and TRBJ2-1; the match to TRBD2 covers 13 bases. Trimming removed 6 bases from V and 9 bases from J; junction bases left unmatched: 5. Germline V lookup: CDR1 LGHDT, CDR2 YNNKEL (reference sequence). This CDR3 contains 14 residues. The DNA of the CDR3 is TGTGCCAGCAGTACTAGCGGGGGGGCCCCTGAGCAGTTCTTC. Protein sequence: CASSTSGGAPEQFF.

This clonotype was picked up one time. This sequence joins TRBV7-9 and TRBJ1-2, with 8 positions matching TRBD1. This CDR3 comprises 13 residues. Germline V lookup: CDR1 SEHNR, CDR2 FQNEAQ (reference sequence). The V and J ends lost 4 bases and 7 bases, in that order; junction bases with no gene match: 5. As DNA, the CDR3 is TGTGCCAGCAGCTGGACAGGGATCAGTGGCTACACCTTC. The encoded protein is CASSWTGISGYTF.

Only a few counts were recorded for this clonotype. The chain has TRBV29-1 and TRBJ2-7; D may be TRBD2 (5 bases). The V and J ends lost 5 bases and 6 bases respectively, with 17 bases between them. This CDR3 contains 13 residues. Germline assignment: CDR1 SQVTM and CDR2 ANQGSEA. CDR3 bases: TGCAGCGTTTCCGGACTCAGAGAGGCCGAGCAGTACTTC. Its protein is CSVSGLREAEQYF.

This clonotype was counted a few times. The rearrangement uses TRBV30 and TRBJ2-7; the D gene could be TRBD1 or TRBD2 (5 bases each). In germline, CDR1 is GTSNPN, CDR2 SVGIG (reference sequence). The germline V and J ends were trimmed by 5 bases and 9 bases, with 17 bases remaining between them. This CDR3 is 12 amino acids long. CDR3: CAWQRGPGRQYF. Written as DNA, the CDR3 is TGTGCCTGGCAACGGGGCCCTGGGAGGCAGTACTTC.

This clonotype turned up a few times. The chain recombines TRBV7-9 with TRBJ2-4; no reliable D call. Germline lookup yields CDR1 SEHNR and CDR2 FQNEAQ (reference sequence). This CDR3 is 11 amino acids long. V shed 6 bases and J shed 4 bases, with 4 bases lying between them. The CDR3, as DNA: TGTGCCAGCAGTCCAAAAAACATTCAGTACTTC. Translating it yields CASSPKNIQYF.

This clonotype was observed a handful of times. The chain recombines TRBV18 with TRBJ2-1; 11 bases agree with TRBD2. The CDR3 consists of 15 residues. Looked up from germline, CDR1 is KGHSH and CDR2 is LQKENI. After removal of 3 bases from V and 2 bases from J, the junction contained 0 bases not matched to a gene. CDR3 loop: CASSPTSGAYNEQFF. CDR3 in DNA: TGTGCCAGCTCACCGACTAGCGGGGCCTACAATGAGCAGTTCTTC.

This clonotype was picked up a small number of times. V usage is TRBV6-5 and J usage is TRBJ2-7; a weak D match, TRBD2 (5 bases). Trimming stripped 2 bases from V and 2 bases from J, with 7 bases between. CDR1 and CDR2 from the germline V gene are MNHEY and SVGAGI. This CDR3 comprises 13 residues. The CDR3 DNA reads TGTGCCAGCAGTTACGGCGGGCCCTACGAGCAGTACTTC. This encodes CASSYGGPYEQYF.

This sequence joins TRBV29-1 and TRBJ2-1, with TRBD2 identical over 11 bases. The CDR3 contains 13 residues. CDR1 and CDR2 from the germline V gene are SQVTM and ANQGSEA. The trim removed 6 bases at V and 12 bases at J, leaving 10 bases unmatched. In DNA, the CDR3 is TGCAGCGTGTCTAGCGGGGGGCCCTTAGGGCAGTTCTTC. Translated: CSVSSGGPLGQFF.